This note documents a single T cell receptor beta chain sequence. The sample comes from a study of T cell changes during pregnancy in multiple sclerosis. The germline CDR1 and CDR2 sequences are MNHNS and SASEGT. This CDR3 region has 14 residues. Losses at the gene ends were 5 bases for V and 6 bases for J; bases not matched to a gene: 6. Using immunoSEQ multiplex PCR, the repertoire was profiled, and TCRdb retains in-frame clones only, with some absent. The table includes around 97,000 clones, around nine tenths detected once. This receptor was obtained from a female donor with multiple sclerosis, enrolled in a pregnancy study. Specimen: peripheral blood, collected after pregnancy. V is TRBV6-1 and J is TRBJ2-7, with 11 bases aligning to TRBD2. CDR3 region: CASSPLAGAGEQYF. CDR3 coding DNA: TGTGCCAGCAGTCCACTAGCGGGAGCCGGCGAGCAGTACTTC.